The 21 T cell receptor beta chains in this list originate from one sample, sequenced in a study of T cells in Graves' hyperthyroidism and ophthalmopathy. Amplified regions were TCR beta CDR3 sequences from RNA transcripts. First-round RT-PCR targeting the TCR CDR3 was performed with the HTBI primer set. MiXCR, applied by TCRdb to the multiplex PCR reads, yields one record per CDR3 protein. The sample consists of 550,000 to 600,000 distinct CDR3 sequences, over 12% of them appearing once. Sequencing was done on a sample of blood. Every receptor here comes from a woman between 18 and 29 years old with Graves' ophthalmopathy.

This clonotype showed up many times. J is TRBJ1-5 and V is TRBV28; D is perhaps TRBD1 (5 bases). The V end lost 2 bases, the J end lost 7 bases, and 18 bases lay between the germline ends. Per the germline V gene, CDR1 is MDHEN and CDR2 is SYDVKM. This CDR3 region has 16 residues. The CDR3 DNA reads as TGTGCCAGCAGTTTAATACGGACACGGCAACAGCAGCCCCAGCATTTT. As protein: CASSLIRTRQQQPQHF. Together with reference TRBV28 and TRBJ1-5, the CDR3 gives the full variable domain: DVKVTQSSRYLVKRTGEKVFLECVQDMDHENMFWYRQDPGLGLRLIYFSYDVKMKEKGDIPEGYSVSREKKERFSLILESASTNQTSMYLCASSLIRTRQQQPQHFGDGTRLSIL.

This clonotype was seen many times. The gene calls are TRBV25-1 and TRBJ2-7; 9 bases align to TRBD1. Germline V lookup: CDR1 MGHDK, CDR2 SYGVNS. The CDR3 length is 14 residues. V lost 5 bases, J lost 5 bases, and 7 bases stayed unmatched. The CDR3, as DNA: TGTGCCAGCAGTTTCTGGACAGGGGAACACGAGCAGTACTTC. This gives the protein CASSFWTGEHEQYF.

V usage is TRBV12-3 or TRBV12-4 and J usage is TRBJ2-1; TRBD2 matches 10 bases. The CDR3 loop spans 14 amino acids. Unmatched junction bases numbered 6, after V lost 3 bases and J lost 10 bases. CDR3 DNA: TGTGCCAGCAGTTTCACTAGCGGGGAGACAGAGCAGTTCTTC. This gives the protein CASSFTSGETEQFF.

At least ten counts were recorded for this clonotype. The J gene is TRBJ1-4, the V gene TRBV30; D ambiguous. CDR3 size: 15 residues. V was trimmed by 1 base and J by 0 bases, leaving 9 bases between them. Per the germline V gene, CDR1 is GTSNPN and CDR2 is SVGIG (reference sequence). CDR3 sequence reads: CAWSGIGSTNEKLFF. The DNA for the CDR3 is TGTGCCTGGAGTGGCATAGGCTCAACTAATGAAAAACTGTTTTTT.

This clonotype has a count of ten or more. CDR3 sequence: CASSPAGEGWYEQYF. The CDR3 DNA reads TGTGCCAGCAGTCCCGCGGGAGAAGGATGGTACGAGCAGTACTTC. The chain links TRBV12-3 or TRBV12-4 to TRBJ2-7; 7 bases are shared with TRBD2. The CDR3 contains 15 residues. After removal of 5 bases from V and 4 bases from J, the junction contained 11 bases not matched to a gene.

This clonotype was counted at least ten times. The rearrangement uses TRBV3-1 and TRBJ1-1; D is possibly TRBD1 (6 bases). There are 13 residues in the CDR3. Trimming took off 3 bases at V and 6 bases at J, with 11 bases between the two ends. Germline CDR1 LGHDT, CDR2 YNNKEL (reference sequence). The CDR3 here is CASSHAGHPEAFF. The CDR3 DNA reads as TGTGCCAGCAGCCACGCGGGACACCCTGAAGCTTTCTTT.

This clonotype was recorded at least ten times. The J gene is TRBJ1-2, the V gene TRBV30, with D unresolved. Between the trimmed V and J ends, which lost 1 base and 7 bases, there was a span of 16 bases. The germline V gene encodes CDR1 GTSNPN and CDR2 SVGIG (reference sequence). The CDR3 extends over 14 amino acids. CDR3: CAWSALGARVGYTF. DNA for the CDR3: TGTGCCTGGAGTGCCCTAGGAGCGAGAGTTGGCTACACCTTC.

This clonotype appeared many times. The chain has TRBV11-3 and TRBJ2-2; D is unclear. Between the trimmed V and J ends, which lost 5 bases and 7 bases, there was a span of 5 bases. The CDR3 contains 11 residues. Germline V lookup: CDR1 SGHNT, CDR2 YENEEA. CDR3 sequence reads: CASSAGGELFF. The CDR3 DNA is TGTGCCAGCAGCGCAGGCGGGGAGCTGTTTTTT. The full variable domain, with the rest looked up from reference TRBV11-3 and TRBJ2-2, is EAGVVQSPRYKIIEKKQPVAFWCNPISGHNTLYWYLQNLGQGPELLIRYENEEAVDDSQLPKDRFSAERLKGVDSTLKIQPAELGDSAVYLCASSAGGELFFGEGSRLTVL.

The table lists this clonotype with a few counts. The chain carries TRBV20-1 and TRBJ2-5; D may be TRBD1 or TRBD2 (6 bases each). This CDR3 has 16 amino acids. Trimming took 0 bases from V and 6 from J, leaving 20 bases between them. CDR1 is DFQATT, CDR2 SNEGSKA, per germline (reference sequence). CDR3 region: CSARDSAAGGVQTQYF. The CDR3 DNA is TGCAGTGCTAGAGATTCGGCGGCCGGGGGCGTACAGACCCAGTACTTC.

This clonotype was counted many times. The rearrangement links TRBV7-2 to TRBJ2-7; 14 bases agree with TRBD2. The V and J ends lost 5 bases and 6 bases, in that order; junction bases with no gene match: 6. The CDR3 spans 15 residues. In germline, CDR1 is SGHTA, CDR2 FQGNSA. DNA for the CDR3: TGTGCCAGCAGCCCAGGGACTAGCGGGAGACCCGAGCAGTACTTC. Translated, it gives CASSPGTSGRPEQYF.

This clonotype was detected a few times. The chain links TRBV29-1 to TRBJ2-5; the D is unclear. Trimming shortened V by 5 bases and J by 4 bases, and 11 bases separated the two germline ends. The germline V gene encodes CDR1 SQVTM and CDR2 ANQGSEA. This CDR3 has 12 residues. CDR3 amino acids: CSVRTPPETQYF. DNA for the CDR3: TGCAGCGTTCGAACGCCCCCAGAGACCCAGTACTTC.

V gene TRBV6-1 combines with J gene TRBJ2-4, with a possible D match to TRBD1 (7 bases). The V end was cut by 5 bases, the J end by 12 bases, with 20 bases between. The CDR3 loop spans 14 amino acids. Germline V gives CDR1 MNHNS, CDR2 SASEGT. DNA of the CDR3: TGTGCCAGCAGTCGCCGACAGGGCGGGGACACTCAGTACTTC. Its protein product is CASSRRQGGDTQYF.

In this sample, this clonotype turned up many times. CDR3 residues: CASSLIAGGREQYF. The CDR3 DNA reads TGTGCCAGCAGCTTAATAGCGGGAGGGCGCGAGCAGTACTTC. The J gene is TRBJ2-7, the V gene TRBV11-2, with TRBD2 matching over 11 bases. Germline CDR1 and CDR2: SGHAT and FQNNGV. The CDR3 loop spans 14 amino acids. The V segment lost 2 bases and the J segment 6 bases; nucleotides outside the gene matches: 3. Together with reference TRBV11-2 and TRBJ2-7, the CDR3 gives the full variable domain: EAGVAQSPRYKIIEKRQSVAFWCNPISGHATLYWYQQILGQGPKLLIQFQNNGVVDDSQLPKDRFSAERLKGVDSTLKIQPAKLEDSAVYLCASSLIAGGREQYFGPGTRLTVT.

This clonotype showed up many times. The gene calls are TRBV9 and TRBJ2-3; TRBD1 is a possible D gene (6 bases). The CDR3 sequence is 16 residues long. Per germline, CDR1 SGDLS and CDR2 YYNGEE. With 0 bases removed from V and 0 bases from J, the gap between germline ends came to 11 bases. CDR3 protein: CASSVGGRRSTDTQYF. CDR3 sequence (DNA): TGTGCCAGCAGCGTAGGGGGGCGGCGAAGCACAGATACGCAGTATTTT.

This chain joins TRBV19 and TRBJ2-1; TRBD2 matches 11 bases. In germline, CDR1 is LNHDA, CDR2 SQIVND (reference sequence). After removal of 3 bases from V and 5 bases from J, the junction contained 3 bases not matched to a gene. This CDR3 contains 15 residues. The CDR3 DNA sequence: TGTGCCAGTAGTATCGGGGGACTAGCGGACAATGAGCAGTTCTTC. Its translation: CASSIGGLADNEQFF.

The CDR3 sequence: CASSVAGGEQPQHF. The CDR3 bases are TGTGCCAGCAGCGTAGCAGGGGGCGAACAGCCCCAGCATTTT. The rearrangement joins TRBV9 to TRBJ1-5; 8 bases agree with TRBD1. The germline CDR1 and CDR2 sequences are SGDLS and YYNGEE. The CDR3 runs to 14 residues. With V trimmed by 0 bases and J by 7 bases, 3 bases remained unmatched.

This clonotype was counted many times. The chain has TRBV11-2 and TRBJ2-5, with no clear D. There are 15 residues in the CDR3. Looked up from germline, CDR1 is SGHAT and CDR2 is FQNNGV. The ends were cut back, 3 bases at V and 3 bases at J, with 14 bases in the middle. Here the CDR3 reads CASSFPTAAKETQYF. The CDR3 nucleotides are TGTGCCAGCAGCTTCCCTACTGCGGCCAAAGAGACCCAGTACTTC.

The chain links TRBV10-3 to TRBJ1-2; 9 bases match TRBD1. Per germline, CDR1 ENHRY and CDR2 SYGVKD. The J segment lost 6 bases and the V segment lost 6 bases, leaving 5 bases of the junction unmatched. The CDR3 spans 13 residues. The CDR3 coding sequence is TGTGCCATCAGGGGTGGACAGGGGAATGGCTACACCTTC. Translating it yields CAIRGGQGNGYTF.

The CDR3 is CAWRPPGRLNTEAFF. As DNA, the CDR3 is TGTGCCTGGAGACCCCCGGGAAGGTTGAACACTGAAGCTTTCTTT. The chain employs TRBV30 and TRBJ1-1; D ambiguous. The germline V and J ends were trimmed by 3 bases and 0 bases, with 14 bases remaining between them. This CDR3 comprises 15 residues. Per germline, CDR1 GTSNPN and CDR2 SVGIG (reference sequence).

This clonotype was detected ten times or more. DNA for the CDR3: TGTGCCAGCAGTTTACGTCAAATCGGGACACTATCCTACAATGAGCAGTTCTTC. Translation gives CASSLRQIGTLSYNEQFF. The V call is TRBV27, the J call TRBJ2-1; possibly TRBD1 for D (6 bases). Deletions cut 2 bases from V and 1 base from J, with 18 bases between. The CDR3 runs 18 residues. CDR1 is MNHEY, CDR2 SMNVEV, per germline (reference sequence).

This chain joins TRBV19 and TRBJ2-1; D remains ambiguous. The germline V gene encodes CDR1 LNHDA and CDR2 SQIVND (reference sequence). There are 14 residues in the CDR3. Trimming removed 4 bases from V and 1 base from J, with 8 bases in between. CDR3 residues: CASSNDGSYNEQFF. Here the CDR3 DNA reads TGTGCCAGTAGTAATGACGGTTCCTACAATGAGCAGTTCTTC.